Below are 22 T cell receptor beta chains sequenced from a single sample in a study of shared clonotypes between healthy human individuals (dated by TCRdb to the early 2020s). The method behind the library was the immunoSEQ multiplex PCR assay. The table comes from immuneACCESS by way of TCRdb, which keeps in-frame sequences with V and J called. Part of the clones is missing from these tables; in studies checked, under half for an unresolved V gene and the rest for unknown reasons. The sample table shows around 2.5 million clones, and approximately 93% are seen once. Of the sample, approximately 0.37% falls within the top ten clones. The sequenced sample consisted of naive CD4+ T cells from PBMCs. Sample cell subset or site, as interpreted from the label and publication: CD45RA+ positively selected. The receptors were gathered from a man aged 18 to 30 in good health. Some clones in this sample may be carry-over from other donors' samples.

The chain uses TRBV4-3 and TRBJ2-7; D not certain. Trimming cost V 3 bases and J 3 bases, with 9 bases left between them. Germline values: CDR1 LGHNA, CDR2 YSLEER. CDR3 length: 13 amino acids. The CDR3 DNA reads as TGCGCCAGCAGCCAGATACAGAACTACGAGCAGTACTTC. Its protein is CASSQIQNYEQYF.

V and J are TRBV15 and TRBJ1-3; 10 bases align to TRBD1. Germline V gene sequence: CDR1 LNHNV, CDR2 YYDKDF (reference sequence). The CDR3 spans 17 residues. The J segment lost 5 bases and the V segment lost 5 bases, leaving 12 bases of the junction unmatched. The DNA for the CDR3 is TGTGCCACCAGCCCCACCGGGACAGGGGCGCGCAGAAACACCATATATTTT. Its translation: CATSPTGTGARRNTIYF.

The DNA for the CDR3 is TGCGCCAGCAGCCAAGCCGGGACTCAGTATTACAATGAGCAGTTCTTC. It codes for CASSQAGTQYYNEQFF. This rearrangement joins TRBV4-3 to TRBJ2-1; D is possibly TRBD2 (6 bases). Germline CDR1 reads LGHNA; CDR2 reads YSLEER. The CDR3 length is 16 residues. V lost 1 base to trimming and J lost 4 bases, with 14 bases between them.

The V and J genes are TRBV5-1 and TRBJ1-2; TRBD1 aligns across 7 bases. The CDR3 has 16 residues. Per the germline V gene, CDR1 is SGHRS and CDR2 is YFSETQ. V dropped 4 bases and J dropped 4; count of bases not matched to a gene: 13. The DNA of the CDR3 is TGCGCCAGCAGCCCGCAAAACCTTCCAGGGGGCTATGGCTACACCTTC. Translating gives CASSPQNLPGGYGYTF.

A word on this clone: Other DNA sequences in this specimen translate into the identical CDR3. The chain couples TRBV28 to TRBJ2-2; maybe TRBD1 (5 bases). V lost 1 base and J lost 6, with 6 bases in between. CDR1 and CDR2 (germline): MDHEN, SYDVKM. This CDR3 is built from 13 residues. CDR3 sequence reads: CASSLSGSGELFF. CDR3 bases: TGTGCCAGCAGTTTATCAGGGTCCGGGGAGCTGTTTTTT.

In the case of this clone: This CDR3 is also generated by other DNA sequences in the sample. This chain joins TRBV6-4 and TRBJ2-1; 9 bases fit TRBD2. Germline-derived CDR1 and CDR2 are MRHNA and SNTAGT. V shed 4 bases and J 2 bases; nucleotides not matched to a gene: 3. The CDR3 runs 15 residues. The CDR3 bases are TGTGCCAGCAGTGCGGGACTAGCAGCCTACAATGAGCAGTTCTTC. Its translation: CASSAGLAAYNEQFF.

This clone was counted between two and nine times. This sequence joins TRBV4-1 and TRBJ2-1; D call uncertain. The CDR3 consists of 13 residues. With 3 bases removed from V and 7 bases from J, the gap between germline ends came to 10 bases. CDR1 is MGHRA, CDR2 YSYEKL, per germline. As DNA, the CDR3 is TGCGCCAGCAGCCAGACTTCTAGGAATGAGCAGTTCTTC. Translated, it gives CASSQTSRNEQFF.

The rearrangement joins TRBV4-3 to TRBJ1-1; D is uncertain. Deletions cut 0 bases from V and 6 bases from J, with 11 bases between. The CDR3 consists of 14 residues. Looked up from germline, CDR1 is LGHNA and CDR2 is YSLEER. DNA for the CDR3: TGCGCCAGCAGCCAAGAGCCCAGCGGCGCTGAAGCTTTCTTT. Translating gives CASSQEPSGAEAFF.

The chain carries TRBV28 and TRBJ2-7; 8 nucleotides align to TRBD1. The CDR3 loop spans 13 amino acids. The germline gives CDR1 MDHEN, CDR2 SYDVKM. J lost 4 bases, V lost 7 bases, and 6 bases had no gene match. The CDR3 is CASKTGDGYEQYF. CDR3 DNA: TGTGCCAGCAAGACAGGGGACGGGTACGAGCAGTACTTC.

J is TRBJ2-5 and V is TRBV6-5; D call uncertain. Looked up from germline, CDR1 is MNHEY and CDR2 is SVGAGI. V was trimmed by 2 bases and J by 2 bases, leaving 9 bases between them. The CDR3 loop spans 14 amino acids. CDR3 sequence (DNA): TGTGCCAGCAGTTACGAGACACAGCAAGAGACCCAGTACTTC. It is translated as CASSYETQQETQYF.

The chain couples TRBV28 to TRBJ2-7, with D possibly being TRBD1 (5 bases). Germline V gives CDR1 MDHEN, CDR2 SYDVKM. The V gene lost 7 bases and the J gene lost 2 bases, with 21 bases spanning the gap. This CDR3 is built from 16 residues. CDR3 nucleotides: TGTGCCAGCACCCTGGGTGGGGCCAGCCATACCTACGAGCAGTACTTC. It translates to CASTLGGASHTYEQYF.

The V and J genes are TRBV7-7 and TRBJ2-5; tentative D call: TRBD1 (5 bases). This CDR3 spans 14 amino acids. V gave up 2 bases and J gave up 5 bases, with 12 bases separating them. CDR1 is SSHAT, CDR2 FNYEAQ, per germline (reference sequence). DNA of the CDR3: TGTGCCAGCAGCTTACAGGGTGCCGGGGAGACCCAGTACTTC. Translation: CASSLQGAGETQYF.

The CDR3 protein is CASSPDRGPHEQYF. The CDR3 DNA reads TGTGCCAGCAGCCCAGACAGGGGACCCCACGAGCAGTACTTC. The chain carries TRBV7-2 and TRBJ2-7; 8 bases are a match to TRBD1. The CDR3 runs 14 residues. Germline V gives CDR1 SGHTA, CDR2 FQGNSA. J gave up 5 bases and V 5 bases, and 8 bases lay outside the gene matches.

The chain employs TRBV7-9 and TRBJ2-5, with 11 nucleotides matching TRBD2. V shed 3 bases, J shed 4 bases, and the junction held 4 bases outside the gene matches. This CDR3 spans 15 amino acids. Germline V CDR1 and CDR2: SEHNR, FQNEAQ (reference sequence). CDR3 loop: CASSFLLAGVETQYF. DNA for the CDR3: TGTGCCAGCAGCTTCTTACTAGCGGGAGTAGAGACCCAGTACTTC.

J is TRBJ1-1 and V is TRBV7-8; D possibly corresponds to TRBD1 (5 bases). From germline, CDR1 is SGHVS and CDR2 FQNEAQ. V was clipped by 1 base and J by 1 base, with 10 bases between them. CDR3 length: 15 amino acids. CDR3 bases: TGTGCCAGCAGCTTAGTGACAGTAGAGAACACTGAAGCTTTCTTT. It specifies CASSLVTVENTEAFF.

This chain uses TRBV30 with TRBJ1-4, with no clear D. V was clipped by 0 bases and J by 8 bases, with 13 bases between them. The germline V gene has CDR1 GTSNPN and CDR2 SVGIG (reference sequence). The CDR3 is made up of 14 amino acids. The chain's CDR3 is CAWSVLRSREKLFF. The CDR3 DNA follows: TGTGCCTGGAGTGTACTTAGATCTCGAGAAAAACTGTTTTTT.

This clone was seen only once. This chain uses TRBV7-9 with TRBJ2-2; D not resolved. Between the trimmed V and J ends, which lost 2 bases and 3 bases, there was a span of 13 bases. CDR1 and CDR2 from the germline V gene are SEHNR and FQNEAQ (reference sequence). This CDR3 comprises 16 residues. The CDR3 DNA follows: TGTGCCAGCAGCTTACGTCGGCCAGGCGACACCGGGGAGCTGTTTTTT. Its translation is CASSLRRPGDTGELFF.

This sequence joins TRBV10-3 and TRBJ2-3, with D perhaps being TRBD1 or TRBD2 (6 bases each). V was trimmed by 0 bases and J by 2 bases, leaving 18 bases between them. In germline, CDR1 is ENHRY, CDR2 SYGVKD. The CDR3 has 18 residues. The CDR3 protein is CAISESRQNGGHTDTQYF. DNA for the CDR3: TGTGCCATCAGTGAGTCGAGGCAGAACGGGGGACACACAGATACGCAGTATTTT.

The J gene is TRBJ2-1, the V gene TRBV19, with D hard to call. The germline V gene encodes CDR1 LNHDA and CDR2 SQIVND (reference sequence). V dropped 0 bases and J dropped 3 bases, with 12 bases sitting between them. CDR3 length equals 16 residues. The CDR3 spells CASSIDRQAGYNEQFF. The CDR3 DNA reads as TGTGCCAGTAGTATAGATCGTCAGGCCGGCTACAATGAGCAGTTCTTC.

The chain links TRBV5-5 to TRBJ2-7; no clear D gene. Deletions cut 2 bases from V and 6 bases from J, with 15 bases between. CDR1 and CDR2 (germline): SGHKS, YYEKEE (reference sequence). The CDR3 spans 14 residues. CDR3 DNA sequence: TGTGCCAGCAGCTTATCCCCCGAGGCCTCCGAGCAGTACTTC. This sequence encodes CASSLSPEASEQYF.

Concerning this clone itself: The sample has other DNA sequences that encode this CDR3 too. The rearrangement joins TRBV10-3 to TRBJ2-2; D gene ambiguous. V was trimmed by 6 bases and J by 3 bases, leaving 8 bases between them. Germline V gene sequence: CDR1 ENHRY, CDR2 SYGVKD. The CDR3 runs 13 residues. CDR3 DNA sequence: TGTGCCATCAGCGAGACGGACACCGGGGAGCTGTTTTTT. Translating gives CAISETDTGELFF.

This clone came up a few times. The chain links TRBV27 to TRBJ1-1, with D possibly matching TRBD1 (5 bases). V lost 1 base to trimming and J lost 4 bases, with 10 bases between them. CDR3 size: 14 residues. CDR1 and CDR2 (germline): MNHEY, SMNVEV (reference sequence). The CDR3 sequence is CASSLYAGSTEAFF. CDR3 nucleotide sequence: TGTGCCAGCAGTTTATACGCAGGGAGCACTGAAGCTTTCTTT.